The 26 T cell receptor beta chains below come from one sample, sequenced in a study of OX40 agonist ivuxolimab in advanced cancers. TCRdb's table, derived via immunoSEQ multiplex PCR, lists solely in-frame clones and lacks some. The sample shows tens of thousands of clones, approximately 90% of them seen only once. Source: CD4+ or CD8+ T cells sorted from blood, taken in a trial of the OX40 agonist ivuxolimab. These receptor sequences come from an adult with an advanced solid tumor such as melanoma, head and neck, liver or kidney cancer.

The chain is built from TRBV5-1 and TRBJ2-1, with a weak D call TRBD2 (5 bases). This CDR3 spans 17 amino acids. Germline assignment: CDR1 SGHRS and CDR2 YFSETQ. V lost 4 bases to trimming and J lost 4 bases, with 21 bases between them. The CDR3 DNA is TGCGCCAGCAGCCCGGCGAGGGCAACGTTATCGTACAATGAGCAGTTCTTC. Encoded protein: CASSPARATLSYNEQFF.

The chain carries TRBV7-2 and TRBJ1-5, with 8 bases that match TRBD1. This CDR3 has 14 residues. V lost 3 bases, J lost 7 bases, and 5 bases stayed unmatched. CDR1 is SGHTA and CDR2 is FQGNSA in the germline V gene. CDR3: CASSLDRDQQPQHF. The CDR3 region has the DNA TGTGCCAGCAGCTTGGACAGGGACCAACAGCCCCAGCATTTT.

The V and J genes are TRBV19 and TRBJ1-1; D possibly corresponds to TRBD1 (5 bases). Trimming took off 0 bases at V and 4 bases at J, with 12 bases between the two ends. In germline, CDR1 is LNHDA, CDR2 SQIVND (reference sequence). The CDR3 spans 15 residues. Here the CDR3 DNA reads TGTGCCAGTAGTATAGAGGCAGGGAGGACCACTGAAGCTTTCTTT. Translating gives CASSIEAGRTTEAFF.

This clone came up a few times. The V gene is TRBV29-1, the J gene TRBJ1-3, with D unresolved. This CDR3 comprises 13 residues. V lost 8 bases, J lost 1 base, and 12 bases lay in between. Germline V gives CDR1 SQVTM, CDR2 ANQGSEA. The CDR3 loop reads CSYEEASGNTIYF. CDR3 nucleotide sequence: TGCAGCTACGAGGAGGCGTCTGGAAACACCATATATTTT.

The sample holds one count of this clone. J is TRBJ2-5 and V is TRBV7-7, with a tentative D call TRBD2 (5 bases). V shed 11 bases and J shed 2 bases, with 18 bases lying between them. Per the germline V gene, CDR1 is SSHAT and CDR2 is FNYEAQ (reference sequence). The CDR3 extends over 14 amino acids. This CDR3 is CAASSKDRQETQYF. The CDR3 bases are TGTGCCGCTAGCAGCAAGGATCGACAAGAGACCCAGTACTTC. The full variable domain, its missing parts supplied by reference TRBV7-7 and TRBJ2-5, is GAGVSQSPRYKVTKRGQDVTLRCDPISSHATLYWYQQALGQGPEFLTYFNYEAQPDKSGLPSDRFSAERPEGSISTLTIQRTEQRDSAMYRCAASSKDRQETQYFGPGTRLLVL.

J is TRBJ2-2 and V is TRBV6-5; possible D gene TRBD2, 5 bases. CDR1 and CDR2 from the germline V gene are MNHEY and SVGAGI. The CDR3 totals 14 residues. The V end was cut by 5 bases, the J end by 1 base, with 8 bases between. CDR3 region: CASSRLLNTGELFF. The CDR3 coding sequence is TGTGCCAGCAGTAGACTATTGAACACCGGGGAGCTGTTTTTT.

This chain links TRBV2 with TRBJ2-7; D unclear. CDR3 length: 11 residues. CDR1 and CDR2 (germline): SNHLY, FYNNEI. The V gene lost 6 bases and the J gene lost 1 base, with 4 bases spanning the gap. CDR3 in amino acids: CASRRSYEQYF. The CDR3, as DNA: TGTGCCAGCAGGCGATCCTACGAGCAGTACTTC. Variable domain in full (rest from reference TRBV2 and TRBJ2-7): EPEVTQTPSHQVTQMGQEVILRCVPISNHLYFYWYRQILGQKVEFLVSFYNNEISEKSEIFDDQFSVERPDGSNFTLKIRSTKLEDSAMYFCASRRSYEQYFGPGTRLTVT.

This clone has only a few counts. V is TRBV2 and J is TRBJ2-3; 9 bases fit TRBD1. V trimming: 6 bases; J trimming: 4 bases; junction bases outside the gene matches: 5. The germline V gene encodes CDR1 SNHLY and CDR2 FYNNEI. This CDR3 has 14 residues. The CDR3 region is CASSAGTGPDTQYF. In DNA form, the CDR3 reads TGTGCCAGCAGCGCCGGGACAGGGCCAGATACGCAGTATTTT.

The rearrangement links TRBV2 to TRBJ2-5; D uncertain. CDR1 and CDR2 from the germline V gene are SNHLY and FYNNEI. V lost 5 bases, J lost 5 bases, and 12 bases lay in between. The length of the CDR3 is 13 residues. The CDR3 loop reads CASSRSATETQYF. The CDR3 DNA sequence: TGTGCCAGCAGTAGGTCAGCTACGGAGACCCAGTACTTC.

A single count supports this clone. This rearrangement joins TRBV19 to TRBJ2-2; 8 bases are a match to TRBD2. The germline CDR1 and CDR2 sequences are LNHDA and SQIVND (reference sequence). This CDR3 spans 14 amino acids. V gave up 10 bases and J gave up 8 bases; unmatched junction bases: 12. The CDR3 region is CATLLTGGKGELFF. Written as DNA, the CDR3 is TGTGCCACTTTACTCACGGGAGGGAAGGGGGAGCTGTTTTTT.

CDR3: CASSQLAGGQAQYF. The CDR3, as DNA: TGTGCCAGCAGCCAACTAGCGGGGGGACAGGCCCAGTACTTC. The chain employs TRBV14 and TRBJ2-5, with 11 bases matching TRBD2. The length of the CDR3 is 14 residues. Losses at the gene ends were 2 bases for V and 9 bases for J; bases not matched to a gene: 5. Germline assignment: CDR1 SGHDN and CDR2 FVKESK.

The V gene is TRBV10-3, the J gene TRBJ1-6, with D hard to call. Trimming removed 7 bases from V and 4 bases from J, with 8 bases in between. Per germline, CDR1 ENHRY and CDR2 SYGVKD. There are 13 residues in the CDR3. The CDR3 region has the DNA TGTGCCATCAACCCCGATTATAATTCACCCCTCCACTTT. It translates to CAINPDYNSPLHF.

This rearrangement joins TRBV19 to TRBJ2-7; TRBD2 matches at 12 bases. Germline-derived CDR1 and CDR2 are LNHDA and SQIVND (reference sequence). The V segment lost 7 bases and the J segment 5 bases; nucleotides outside the gene matches: 15. The CDR3 is 17 amino acids. The CDR3 coding sequence is TGTGCCAGTACTGCGACTAGCGGGAGAGGGGCAGCCAACGAGCAGTACTTC. This gives the protein CASTATSGRGAANEQYF.

A single count supports this clone. The rearrangement links TRBV19 to TRBJ2-1, with D perhaps matching TRBD1 (6 bases). The CDR3 has 13 residues. V was trimmed by 7 bases and J by 6 bases, leaving 13 bases between them. From germline, CDR1 is LNHDA and CDR2 SQIVND (reference sequence). CDR3 DNA sequence: TGTGCCAGTACCCCTCGAGGGGGCAATGAGCAGTTCTTC. This translates into CASTPRGGNEQFF. The whole variable domain, remainder taken from reference TRBV19 and TRBJ2-1, is DGGITQSPKYLFRKEGQNVTLSCEQNLNHDAMYWYRQDPGQGLRLIYYSQIVNDFQKGDIAEGYSVSREKKESFPLTVTSAQKNPTAFYLCASTPRGGNEQFFGPGTRLTVL.

The J gene is TRBJ1-2, the V gene TRBV5-1; 10 nucleotides agree with TRBD1. Germline CDR1 SGHRS, CDR2 YFSETQ. V gave up 4 bases and J gave up 6 bases; unmatched junction bases: 9. The CDR3 consists of 15 residues. CDR3 DNA sequence: TGCGCCAGCAGCCTATCCGGGACAGGGGTAGATGGCTACACCTTC. Encoded protein: CASSLSGTGVDGYTF.

The rearrangement uses TRBV7-2 and TRBJ2-7; TRBD2 might be the D (6 bases). From germline, CDR1 is SGHTA and CDR2 FQGNSA. The V end lost 1 base, the J end lost 1 base, and 11 bases lay between the germline ends. The CDR3 totals 15 residues. The CDR3 loop reads CASSLGGLLSYEQYF. The CDR3 DNA is TGTGCCAGCAGCTTAGGGGGACTGTTGTCCTACGAGCAGTACTTC.

The chain recombines TRBV7-3 with TRBJ2-2; D is perhaps TRBD1 (5 bases). CDR1 is SGHTA, CDR2 FQGTGA, per germline. The length of the CDR3 is 15 residues. V lost 3 bases, J lost 0 bases, and 8 bases lay in between. CDR3 sequence (DNA): TGTGCCAGCAGCTTCGGACACTCGAACACCGGGGAGCTGTTTTTT. Translation gives CASSFGHSNTGELFF.

This rearrangement joins TRBV10-3 to TRBJ1-3; TRBD1 matches at 10 bases. V dropped 4 bases and J dropped 0; count of bases not matched to a gene: 3. This CDR3 has 16 amino acids. The germline CDR1 and CDR2 sequences are ENHRY and SYGVKD. The CDR3 nucleotides are TGTGCCATCAGTGGAGGACAGGGGGGCTCTGGAAACACCATATATTTT. It translates to CAISGGQGGSGNTIYF.

The V call is TRBV5-1, the J call TRBJ1-1; D is unresolved. The CDR3 is made up of 15 amino acids. The ends were cut back, 0 bases at V and 0 bases at J, with 9 bases in the middle. The germline CDR1 and CDR2 sequences are SGHRS and YFSETQ. The CDR3, as DNA: TGCGCCAGCAGCTTGGAGGCGGGAATGAACACTGAAGCTTTCTTT. Amino acids: CASSLEAGMNTEAFF.

This clone occurred once. This CDR3 is CASRPGGNEQYF. CDR3 DNA sequence: TGTGCCAGCAGGCCGGGGGGAAACGAGCAGTACTTC. V is TRBV6-5 and J is TRBJ2-7; 7 nucleotides align to TRBD2. CDR3 length: 12 residues. V lost 6 bases, J lost 5 bases, and 4 bases stayed unmatched. The V gene's germline CDR1 is MNHEY and CDR2 SVGAGI.

The chain couples TRBV7-3 to TRBJ1-1, with D unresolved. The CDR3 contains 14 residues. Looked up from germline, CDR1 is SGHTA and CDR2 is FQGTGA. Trimming pared 0 bases from V and 4 bases from J, leaving 9 bases between. CDR3 residues: CASSLTPGGTEAFF. The CDR3 DNA sequence: TGTGCCAGCAGCTTAACCCCCGGTGGCACTGAAGCTTTCTTT.

The chain combines TRBV7-2 with TRBJ2-7; D gene unclear. CDR1 is SGHTA and CDR2 is FQGNSA in the germline V gene. Deletions cut 1 base from V and 6 bases from J, with 7 bases between. CDR3 length: 12 amino acids. The CDR3 loop reads CASSLEVGEQYF. The CDR3 region has the DNA TGTGCCAGCAGCTTAGAAGTTGGCGAGCAGTACTTC.

In this sample, this clone turned up a few times. CDR3 sequence reads: CASSQGQGGTDTQYF. In DNA, the CDR3 is TGTGCCAGCAGTCAGGGACAGGGTGGGACAGATACGCAGTATTTT. The chain joins TRBV2 to TRBJ2-3; 9 bases are a match to TRBD1. V trimming: 5 bases; J trimming: 3 bases; junction bases outside the gene matches: 6. There are 15 residues in the CDR3. The V gene's germline CDR1 is SNHLY and CDR2 FYNNEI.

The CDR3 nucleotides are TGTGCCAGCTCCCTACTCAGGGATGAAAAACTGTTTTTT. It is translated as CASSLLRDEKLFF. J is TRBJ1-4 and V is TRBV18, with D perhaps TRBD1 (5 bases). The germline gives CDR1 KGHSH, CDR2 LQKENI. CDR3 length equals 13 residues. Deletions cut 6 bases from V and 6 bases from J, with 11 bases between.

This chain connects TRBV2 to TRBJ1-2, with 8 bases fitting TRBD1. With V trimmed by 5 bases and J by 4 bases, 3 bases remained unmatched. The CDR3 is 13 amino acids. Germline lookup yields CDR1 SNHLY and CDR2 FYNNEI. The CDR3 region is CASSSGGGYGYTF. CDR3 nucleotides: TGTGCCAGCAGTTCAGGGGGCGGCTATGGCTACACCTTC.

In its sample, this clone was seen once. The rearrangement uses TRBV11-2 and TRBJ2-1; TRBD2 matches 16 bases. The CDR3 totals 18 residues. Germline V gives CDR1 SGHAT, CDR2 FQNNGV. J gave up 7 bases and V 1 base, and 7 bases lay outside the gene matches. The CDR3 region has the DNA TGTGCCAGCAGCTTAGTGCGCGGGACTAGCGGGAGGGGTAATGAGCAGTTCTTC. It encodes CASSLVRGTSGRGNEQFF.